This is a list of T cell receptor beta chains from one sample in a study of technical replicates of blood from a handful of donors. The protocol was immunoSEQ multiplex PCR, while the TCRdb copy is restricted to in-frame clones and leaves out a portion. This table has around 93,000 clones, roughly 94% appearing once. The specimen sequenced was T cells isolated from PBMCs. These receptors originate from a human donor in good health. Both conserved end residues are part of each CDR3. A D gene is named only where the DNA matches it firmly. Not all rows give a size; the values are once, few, many and, for expanded clones, a class.

CDR3 length	clone size	D gene	V gene	J gene	CDR3 protein	CDR3 DNA
15	.	TRBD2	TRBV15	TRBJ2-7	CATSMGSGGAYEQYF	TGTGCCACCAGCATGGGTAGCGGGGGAGCCTACGAGCAGTACTTC
15	few	TRBD2	TRBV10-3	TRBJ2-7	CAISESGTPSREQYF	TGTGCCATCAGTGAGAGCGGGACTCCTTCACGCGAGCAGTACTTC
14	.	.	TRBV4-3	TRBJ1-1	CASSQDLETKRAFF	TGCGCCAGCAGCCAAGATTTAGAGACAAAAAGGGCTTTCTTT
14	once	.	TRBV5-6	TRBJ2-7	CASSLGSPRNEQYF	TGTGCCAGCAGCTTGGGGAGCCCCCGGAACGAGCAGTACTTC
18	.	TRBD2	TRBV15	TRBJ2-1	CATSRDKTSGRAYNEQFF	TGTGCCACCAGCAGAGATAAAACTAGCGGGAGGGCCTACAATGAGCAGTTCTTC
14	.	.	TRBV2	TRBJ1-1	CASSVGQANTEAFF	TGTGCCAGCAGTGTGGGACAAGCGAACACTGAAGCTTTCTTT
15	.	TRBD1	TRBV2	TRBJ1-4	CASRTQTGEDEKLFF	TGTGCCAGCAGAACACAGACAGGGGAGGATGAAAAACTGTTTTTT
15	.	TRBD1	TRBV5-8	TRBJ1-2	CASSLARTGDYGYTF	TGTGCCAGCAGCTTGGCTAGGACAGGGGATTATGGCTACACCTTC
11	.	TRBD1	TRBV2	TRBJ2-5	CAYWTGVTQYF	TGTGCCTACTGGACAGGGGTGACCCAGTACTTC
14	.	TRBD2	TRBV5-1	TRBJ2-5	CASSLGDYRETQYF	TGCGCCAGCAGCTTGGGGGACTATCGGGAGACCCAGTACTTC
15	once	TRBD2	TRBV10-2	TRBJ2-7	CASSEAGGNQYEQYF	TGCGCCAGCAGTGAGGCGGGAGGTAATCAGTACGAGCAGTACTTC
15	.	TRBD2	TRBV5-4	TRBJ2-7	CASSLGTSGSYEQYF	TGTGCCAGCAGCTTGGGGACTAGCGGGAGCTACGAGCAGTACTTC
14	.	.	TRBV9	TRBJ2-7	CASSLSGGSYEQYF	TGTGCCAGCAGCTTAAGTGGGGGGAGCTACGAGCAGTACTTC
14	.	TRBD1	TRBV28	TRBJ1-2	CASTPGQGYDGYTF	TGTGCCAGCACTCCTGGACAGGGATACGATGGCTACACCTTC
15	.	TRBD2	TRBV9	TRBJ2-1	CASSGRDYLYNEQFF	TGTGCCAGCAGCGGCCGGGACTACCTCTACAATGAGCAGTTCTTC
15	.	TRBD2	TRBV9	TRBJ2-5	CASSPASGRAETQYF	TGTGCCAGCAGCCCAGCTAGCGGGAGGGCAGAGACCCAGTACTTC
14	.	.	TRBV7-2	TRBJ2-7	CASSPTYSPYEQYF	TGTGCCAGCAGCCCCACTTATAGCCCCTACGAGCAGTACTTC
11	few	TRBD1	TRBV7-2	TRBJ1-1	CASSFTGGPFF	TGTGCCAGCAGCTTTACAGGGGGCCCTTTCTTT
17	.	.	TRBV4-1	TRBJ2-5	CASSQDLSQTLQETQYF	TGCGCCAGCAGCCAAGATTTGAGTCAAACTCTCCAAGAGACCCAGTACTTC
14	.	TRBD1	TRBV28	TRBJ2-4	CASRTPGGLDIQYF	TGTGCCAGCAGAACCCCAGGGGGCTTGGACATTCAGTACTTC
15	.	.	TRBV19	TRBJ2-3	CASRTGTGSTDTQYF	TGTGCCAGTAGGACCGGGACTGGGAGCACAGATACGCAGTATTTT
16	.	.	TRBV27	TRBJ2-7	CASSFGPRGGGYEQYF	TGTGCCAGCAGTTTCGGGCCAAGGGGAGGGGGGTACGAGCAGTACTTC
15	.	.	TRBV7-9	TRBJ2-1	CASSLSGTLYNEQFF	TGTGCCAGCAGCTTATCGGGGACTCTGTACAATGAGCAGTTCTTC
19	.	TRBD1	TRBV9	TRBJ2-6	CASSVSPGQGTAGANVLTF	TGTGCCAGCAGCGTATCTCCGGGACAGGGGACGGCTGGGGCCAACGTCCTGACTTTC
15	once	.	TRBV27	TRBJ2-1	CASRPGLFFSNEQFF	TGTGCCAGCAGACCGGGACTCTTCTTTTCCAATGAGCAGTTCTTC
15	.	TRBD1	TRBV14	TRBJ1-2	CASSQQGTASRGYTF	TGTGCCAGCAGCCAACAAGGGACAGCGTCTCGTGGCTACACCTTC
14	few	TRBD1	TRBV4-1	TRBJ1-1	CASKQTGVNTEAFF	TGCGCCAGCAAGCAAACAGGGGTGAACACTGAAGCTTTCTTT
14	.	.	TRBV29-1	TRBJ2-6	CSVEEDSGANVLTF	TGCAGCGTTGAGGAGGACTCTGGGGCCAACGTCCTGACTTTC
15	.	.	TRBV15	TRBJ2-3	CATSRERQGSDTQYF	TGTGCCACCAGCAGAGAGAGGCAGGGGAGCGATACGCAGTATTTT
17	.	.	TRBV4-1	TRBJ1-5	CASSPIIQGYSNQPQHF	TGCGCCAGCAGCCCCATCATTCAGGGGTATAGCAATCAGCCCCAGCATTTT
16	.	TRBD1	TRBV19	TRBJ2-2	CASSLTGGAGTGELFF	TGTGCCAGTAGTCTAACAGGGGGCGCGGGGACCGGGGAGCTGTTTTTT
15	.	TRBD1	TRBV19	TRBJ1-3	CASSMWGTGGNTIYF	TGTGCCAGTAGTATGTGGGGGACAGGTGGAAACACCATATATTTT
13	.	.	TRBV11-1	TRBJ1-5	CASSLNYDQPQHF	TGTGCCAGCAGCTTGAACTATGATCAGCCCCAGCATTTT
13	.	.	TRBV6-4	TRBJ1-5	CASSDSENQPQHF	TGTGCCAGCAGTGACTCGGAGAATCAGCCCCAGCATTTT
13	.	.	TRBV6-6	TRBJ2-5	CASSPTLQETQYF	TGTGCCAGCAGCCCGACTCTACAAGAGACCCAGTACTTC
17	once	TRBD1	TRBV7-3	TRBJ1-1	CASSLNSRDRTNTEAFF	TGTGCCAGCAGCTTGAACTCCAGGGACAGAACTAACACTGAAGCTTTCTTT